This TCR beta chain was sequenced in a study of STAT5B mutations in CD4+ large granular lymphocyte leukemia (dated by TCRdb to between 2020 and 2023). The study in broad terms: Among the healthy controls, the CDR3 'QG' motif was associated with a particular HLA allele. Flow cytometry performed on FACSCanto II or FACSVerse showed that the purified fractions had more than 95% purity among lymphocytes. The TCRbeta repertoires of CD4+ T-cell large granular lymphocyte leukemia patients were compared with the TCRbeta repertoires of healthy blood donors. Findings and caveats that apply to the study as a whole: Data were not HLA-matched; higher clonality in CD4+ versus CD8+ T-LGLL could reflect the relatively small sample size. Compared with healthy CD4+ repertoires, CD4-sorted patient repertoires appeared more clonal, and this difference remained even after the putative leukemic clones were removed. The main leukemic clonotypes were found to be private to each patient, although around 24% of the main leukemic clonotypes were detected at low frequency in the non-leukemic repertoires of other patients.

The healthy control group was made up of 30 to 45 blood donors, and the Finnish Red Cross blood service supplied their buffy coats. All TCR-sequenced material derived from peripheral blood: patient blood samples and healthy donor buffy coats. Peripheral blood mononuclear cells were isolated by Ficoll-Hypaque gradient centrifugation. CD4+ cells were purified magnetically from the buffy coats of healthy controls. Genomic DNA was extracted using the Gentra Puregene Cell and Tissue kit, and a Qubit 2.0 fluorometer was used to quantify it. Note on this clone: Which antigen it targets is not known. The sample holds no much larger clone one base away, and base qualities are not on file.

The immunoSEQ assay at survey resolution was used to sequence TCRbeta rearrangements from genomic DNA. The study's own analysis went as follows. In the TCR sequencing data, the smallest productive clonotype frequency that could be detected was 2.59 x 10-5. Analyses included only productive TCRbeta rearrangements, meaning complete and in-frame sequences. Simpson clonality, calculated in the immunoSEQ Analyzer version 3.0, was used as the measure of sample clonality. Based on frequency, clones were grouped as very rare, small, medium, large (1-20%) or hyperexpanded (>20%). Generation probabilities were estimated with OLGA 1.2.3, V-gene circos plots were made with VDJtools, specificities were searched in VDJdb, and CDR3 motifs were identified with GLIPH. TCRdb took this table from immuneACCESS and kept in-frame rearrangements with V and J called. Such tables lack part of the clones; where checked against another copy, unresolved V genes explain under half of the gap, and the rest is unexplained. V and J calls and clone size are copied from that table; D and trimming were computed from the DNA. The sample has tens of thousands of clones on record, nearly 80% of them singletons. About 2.5% of the sample rests with the top ten.

This TCR came from a human donor in good health. Sequencing used CD4+ T cells from blood buffy coats.

The nucleotide sequence reads as follows: TGTGCCAGCACCGTGACAGGGACTAAAATGAACACCGGGGAGCTGTTTTTT. Translation gives CASTVTGTKMNTGELFF. The receptor chain draws on TRBV28 and TRBJ2-2; the D gene is perhaps TRBD1 or TRBD2, as each covers 7 bases. The junction carries 19 bases between V and J, which are trimmed by 7 bases and 1 base respectively. Per the germline V gene, MDHEN is the CDR1 and SYDVKM is the CDR2. Including the terminal cysteine and phenylalanine, the CDR3 comprises 17 residues. The only DNA kept is the CDR3, 51 bases in frame from the first base.